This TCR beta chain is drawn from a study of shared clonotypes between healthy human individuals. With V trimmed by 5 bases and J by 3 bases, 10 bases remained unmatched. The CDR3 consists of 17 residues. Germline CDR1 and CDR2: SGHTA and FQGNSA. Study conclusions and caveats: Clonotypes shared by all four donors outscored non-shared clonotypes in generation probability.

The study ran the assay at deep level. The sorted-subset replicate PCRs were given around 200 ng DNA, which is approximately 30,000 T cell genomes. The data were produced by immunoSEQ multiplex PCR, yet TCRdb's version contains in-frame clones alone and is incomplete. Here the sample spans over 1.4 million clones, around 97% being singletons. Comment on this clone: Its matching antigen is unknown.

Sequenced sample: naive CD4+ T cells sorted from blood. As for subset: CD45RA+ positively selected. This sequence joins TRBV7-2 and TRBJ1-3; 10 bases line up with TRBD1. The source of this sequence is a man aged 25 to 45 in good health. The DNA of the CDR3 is TGTGCCAGCAGCAACGGGGACAGGGGAATGTATGGAAACACCATATATTTT. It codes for CASSNGDRGMYGNTIYF. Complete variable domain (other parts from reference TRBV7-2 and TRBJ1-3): GAGVSQSPSNKVTEKGKDVELRCDPISGHTALYWYRQSLGQGLEFLIYFQGNSAPDKSGLPSDRFSAERTGGSVSTLTIQRTQQEDSAVYLCASSNGDRGMYGNTIYFGEGSWLTVV.